The entry below describes one T cell receptor (beta chain). Antigen: not known. The data belong to a study of cytomegalovirus exposure and HLA in healthy donors. Study-level points and caveats: Accurate predictions that matched the HLA-A and HLA-B alleles of most subjects were reportedly made from TCR beta sequences.

The CDR3 sequence is 12 residues long. V dropped 4 bases and J dropped 7 bases, with 11 bases sitting between them. Per the germline V gene, CDR1 is SEHNR and CDR2 is FQNEAQ (reference sequence). Primers for the PCR totalled 60 Vbeta and 13 Jbeta. Produced via immunoSEQ multiplex PCR; TCRdb's table is partial and in-frame only. The sample has 55,000 to 70,000 clones. The sequenced sample was PBMCs. This clonotype was sampled from a female donor in good health and CMV-seropositive. The V and J genes are TRBV7-9 and TRBJ2-7; maybe TRBD2 (5 bases). CDR3 DNA sequence: TGTGCCAGCAGCTCGGGGTCCTGGGAGCAGTACTTC. Its protein is CASSSGSWEQYF.